Each of the 15 T cell receptor beta chains below was sequenced from the same sample in a study of T cell responses to AZD1222 COVID-19 vaccine. Generated by immunoSEQ multiplex PCR, the TCRdb table keeps only in-frame clones and is missing some. The table lists approximately 67,000 clones, 83% of them singletons. This specimen consisted of peripheral blood, obtained 28 days after the second AZD1222 dose. Every receptor here comes from an adult who received the AZD1222 COVID-19 vaccine.

The chain combines TRBV10-3 with TRBJ2-1; 8 bases align to TRBD1. Germline V gene data show CDR1 as ENHRY and CDR2 as SYGVKD. This CDR3 region has 13 residues. V shed 6 bases, J shed 7 bases, and the junction held 5 bases outside the gene matches. This CDR3 is CAISRGLMNEQFF. The CDR3 DNA sequence: TGTGCCATCAGCAGGGGGCTTATGAATGAGCAGTTCTTC.

This rearrangement joins TRBV7-9 to TRBJ2-7; D is perhaps TRBD1 (5 bases). Trimming shortened V by 5 bases and J by 2 bases, and 13 bases separated the two germline ends. This CDR3 is 14 amino acids long. From germline, CDR1 is SEHNR and CDR2 FQNEAQ (reference sequence). The CDR3 bases are TGTGCCAGCAGCGCCCGCGACAGAACCTACGAGCAGTACTTC. This sequence encodes CASSARDRTYEQYF.

The chain joins TRBV6-5 to TRBJ1-3; D unclear. Germline V lookup: CDR1 MNHEY, CDR2 SVGAGI. This CDR3 region has 14 residues. The V end was cut by 0 bases, the J end by 1 base, with 4 bases between. In DNA form, the CDR3 reads TGTGCCAGCAGTTACTCTTGGTCTGGAAACACCATATATTTT. This codes for CASSYSWSGNTIYF.

The genes are TRBV2 and TRBJ2-7, with D perhaps matching TRBD1 (6 bases). The length of the CDR3 is 14 residues. The ends were cut back, 3 bases at V and 3 bases at J, with 12 bases in the middle. Per germline, CDR1 SNHLY and CDR2 FYNNEI. The CDR3 loop reads CASSDQGLDYEQYF. CDR3 bases: TGTGCCAGCAGTGATCAGGGGTTGGACTACGAGCAGTACTTC.

The J gene is TRBJ2-1, the V gene TRBV28, with D possibly being TRBD2 (6 bases). With 5 bases removed from V and 7 bases from J, the gap between germline ends came to 9 bases. This CDR3 is built from 12 residues. Germline V gene sequence: CDR1 MDHEN, CDR2 SYDVKM. The CDR3 loop reads CASSPGENEQFF. CDR3 DNA: TGTGCCAGCAGTCCGGGGGAAAATGAGCAGTTCTTC. Filled out from reference TRBV28 and TRBJ2-1, the complete variable domain reads DVKVTQSSRYLVKRTGEKVFLECVQDMDHENMFWYRQDPGLGLRLIYFSYDVKMKEKGDIPEGYSVSREKKERFSLILESASTNQTSMYLCASSPGENEQFFGPGTRLTVL.

This chain joins TRBV29-1 and TRBJ1-1; no firm D call. V lost 8 bases to trimming and J lost 11 bases, with 15 bases between them. Germline V gives CDR1 SQVTM, CDR2 ANQGSEA. The CDR3 length is 10 residues. CDR3 nucleotide sequence: TGCAGCATACCCGGCCATGTGGCTTTCTTT. Protein sequence: CSIPGHVAFF.

V gene TRBV3-1 (or the pseudogene TRBV3-2) combines with J gene TRBJ1-1; weak D call: TRBD1 (5 bases). CDR3 length equals 15 residues. Trimming shortened V by 3 bases and J by 5 bases, and 16 bases separated the two germline ends. Germline values: CDR1 LGHDT, CDR2 YNNKEL (reference sequence). The CDR3 DNA follows: TGTGCCAGCAGCCAGACGGCAGGGAGTATAACTGAAGCTTTCTTT. The encoded protein is CASSQTAGSITEAFF.

The chain joins TRBV5-6 to TRBJ2-5; 14 positions match TRBD2. This CDR3 spans 16 amino acids. Germline CDR1 SGHDT, CDR2 YYEEEE. Trimming at V came to 0 bases and at J to 3 bases, leaving 1 base not matched to a gene. Here the CDR3 DNA reads TGTGCCAGCAGCTTGGAGGGACTAGCGGGGGAAGAGACCCAGTACTTC. Translation gives CASSLEGLAGEETQYF.

The chain has TRBV3-1 (or the pseudogene TRBV3-2) and TRBJ2-3; 11 positions agree with TRBD2. The CDR3 runs to 16 residues. Germline CDR1 LGHDT, CDR2 YNNKEL (reference sequence). Trimming removed 4 bases from V and 2 bases from J; junction bases left unmatched: 5. The CDR3 DNA follows: TGTGCCAGCAGCCCCAATAGCGGGGGGGACACAGATACGCAGTATTTT. Translated: CASSPNSGGDTDTQYF.

The V gene is TRBV19, the J gene TRBJ1-2; tentatively, D is TRBD1 (6 bases). The CDR3 spans 13 residues. The germline gives CDR1 LNHDA, CDR2 SQIVND (reference sequence). Trimming left V 5 bases short and J 5 bases short, with 12 bases between. CDR3 sequence (DNA): TGTGCCAGTAGTGAACAGGGCTTTTATGGCTACACCTTC. This codes for CASSEQGFYGYTF. The variable domain in full, completed from reference TRBV19 and TRBJ1-2, reads DGGITQSPKYLFRKEGQNVTLSCEQNLNHDAMYWYRQDPGQGLRLIYYSQIVNDFQKGDIAEGYSVSREKKESFPLTVTSAQKNPTAFYLCASSEQGFYGYTFGSGTRLTVV.

Here the CDR3 DNA reads TGTGCCAGCAGCCAAGGTCGGCCCTCCTCGGGTAGGCATTTT. This sequence encodes CASSQGRPSSGRHF. The J gene is TRBJ1-5, the V gene TRBV14; D gene unclear. The germline gives CDR1 SGHDN, CDR2 FVKESK. Trimming took off 1 base at V and 15 bases at J, with 19 bases between the two ends. The CDR3 contains 14 residues.

This chain links TRBV11-3 with TRBJ2-3, with 12 positions matching TRBD1. V lost 4 bases to trimming and J lost 5 bases; unmatched junction nucleotides: 10. The germline V gene has CDR1 SGHNT and CDR2 YENEEA. The CDR3 loop spans 17 amino acids. The CDR3 protein is CASSSGTGGPGEDTQYF. The CDR3 nucleotides are TGTGCCAGCAGCTCCGGGACAGGGGGCCCCGGGGAAGATACGCAGTATTTT.

V usage is TRBV29-1 and J usage is TRBJ2-2; D unresolved. V lost 2 bases, J lost 2 bases, and 0 bases lay in between. CDR1 SQVTM and CDR2 ANQGSEA come from the germline V gene. The CDR3 consists of 11 residues. For the CDR3, the DNA is TGCAGCGTTGAAAACACCGGGGAGCTGTTTTTT. It translates to CSVENTGELFF.

The chain has TRBV5-4 and TRBJ2-1, with TRBD2 identical over 7 bases. From germline, CDR1 is SGHNT and CDR2 YYREEE (reference sequence). V dropped 0 bases and J dropped 1; count of bases not matched to a gene: 4. This CDR3 has 16 residues. The CDR3 DNA reads TGTGCCAGCAGCTTGGTTGGCGGGGGATCCTACAATGAGCAGTTCTTC. Protein product: CASSLVGGGSYNEQFF.

The chain has TRBV7-2 and TRBJ2-1; 10 nucleotides match TRBD2. The V gene's germline CDR1 is SGHTA and CDR2 FQGNSA. This CDR3 is built from 13 residues. The junction had 4 bases not matched to a gene; V was cut back by 5 bases and J by 9 bases. For the CDR3, the DNA is TGTGCCAGCAGCCCCCGACTAGCGGGTGAGCAGTTCTTC. Translation gives CASSPRLAGEQFF.